The clone carrying this TCR beta chain occurred once. In germline, CDR1 is LNHNV, CDR2 YYDKDF (reference sequence). The CDR3 length is 15 residues. V gave up 0 bases and J gave up 11 bases, with 14 bases separating them. Clones were read by immunoSEQ multiplex PCR, and TCRdb kept only the in-frame ones, dropping some. The table includes about 170,000 clones, 90% to 95% detected once. The sample is drawn from a study of control samples from healthy donors and cancer patients. The receptor was isolated from a woman in her thirties in good health. The chain is built from TRBV15 and TRBJ1-6; D remains ambiguous. Specimen: blood. CDR3 in amino acids: CATSRDSGGMTPLHF. DNA of the CDR3: TGTGCCACCAGCAGAGATTCAGGAGGGATGACACCCCTCCACTTT.